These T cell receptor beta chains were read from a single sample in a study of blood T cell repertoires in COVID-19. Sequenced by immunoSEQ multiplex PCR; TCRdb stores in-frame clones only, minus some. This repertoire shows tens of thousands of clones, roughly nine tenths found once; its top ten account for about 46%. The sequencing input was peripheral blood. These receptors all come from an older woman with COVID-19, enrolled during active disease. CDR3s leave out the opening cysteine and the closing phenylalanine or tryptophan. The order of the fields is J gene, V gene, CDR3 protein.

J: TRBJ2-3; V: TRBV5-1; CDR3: ASSLEAGGPMQY
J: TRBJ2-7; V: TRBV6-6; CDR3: ASSQDGGPPAYEQY
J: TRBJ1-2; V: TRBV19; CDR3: ASQGQGPSRGYT
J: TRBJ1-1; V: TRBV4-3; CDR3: ASSGRTVMNTEAF
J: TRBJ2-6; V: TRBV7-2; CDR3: ASSGDRIPGANVLT
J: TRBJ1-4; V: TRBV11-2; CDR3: ASSPRDRLREKLF
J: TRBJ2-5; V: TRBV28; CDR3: ASSHAPKLGYQETQY
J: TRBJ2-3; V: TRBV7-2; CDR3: ASSLGQGLDTDTQY
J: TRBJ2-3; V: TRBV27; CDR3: ASSRRTLTRGSTDTQY
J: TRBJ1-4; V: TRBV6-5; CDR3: ASTGRVQEKLF
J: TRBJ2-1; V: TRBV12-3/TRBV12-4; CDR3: ASSQGGEQF
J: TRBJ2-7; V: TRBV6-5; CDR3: ASSYSPRQGLDEQY
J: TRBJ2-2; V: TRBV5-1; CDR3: ASSVTGDRATGELF
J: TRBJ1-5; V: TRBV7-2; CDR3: ASSLRAWNGDAPQH
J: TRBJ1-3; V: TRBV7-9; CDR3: ASSSRGNSGNTIY
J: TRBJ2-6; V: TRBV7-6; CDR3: ASSFDRRGSGANVLT
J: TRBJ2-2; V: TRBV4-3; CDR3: ASSQEFGQLRELF
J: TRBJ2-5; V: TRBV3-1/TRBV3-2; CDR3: ASSPGVGETQY
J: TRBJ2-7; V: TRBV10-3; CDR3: AIRKTDTYEQY
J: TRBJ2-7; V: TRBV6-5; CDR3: ASSYSGDGMYEQY
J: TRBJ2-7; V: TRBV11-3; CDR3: ASSPGLAVYEQY
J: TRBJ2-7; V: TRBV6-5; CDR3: ASRSSQGSYEQY
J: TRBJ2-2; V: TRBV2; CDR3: ASSESGRAGGELF
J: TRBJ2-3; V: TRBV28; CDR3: ASSLFRARPGVRDTDTQY
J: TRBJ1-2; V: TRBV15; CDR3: ATTDSYTNYGYT
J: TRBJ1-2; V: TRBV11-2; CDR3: ASSSNNYGYT
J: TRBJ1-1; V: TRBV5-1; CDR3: ASSLDRPPEAF
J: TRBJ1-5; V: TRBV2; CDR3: ASSEEDRSSGPQH
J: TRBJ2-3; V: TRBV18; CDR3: ASSPPGDTSDTQY
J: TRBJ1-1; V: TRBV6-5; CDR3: ASSYLGQVNTEAF
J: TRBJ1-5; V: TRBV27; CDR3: ASSSRTEFQPQH
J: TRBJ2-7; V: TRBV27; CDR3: ASSHWGRANEQY
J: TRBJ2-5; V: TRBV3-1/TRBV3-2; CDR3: ASSPHWGAGDWETQY
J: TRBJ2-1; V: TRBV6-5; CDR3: ASSSTSGGGRNEQF
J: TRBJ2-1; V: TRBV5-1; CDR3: ASSLVLRGSSYNEQF
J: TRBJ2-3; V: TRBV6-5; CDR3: ASSHERAGPDTQY
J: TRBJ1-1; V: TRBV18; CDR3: ASSPFELTGTGSRTEAF
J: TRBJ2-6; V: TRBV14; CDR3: ASSLATGANVLT
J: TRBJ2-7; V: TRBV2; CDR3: ASSTQGYEQY
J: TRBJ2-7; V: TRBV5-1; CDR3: ASSGQGFYEQY
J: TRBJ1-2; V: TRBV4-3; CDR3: ASSQEWQNGYT
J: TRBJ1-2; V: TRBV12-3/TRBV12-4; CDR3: AIARGRGYGYT
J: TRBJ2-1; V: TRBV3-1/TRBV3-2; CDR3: ASSQLTSGIYNEQF
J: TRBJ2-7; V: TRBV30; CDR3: AWSTGGEQY
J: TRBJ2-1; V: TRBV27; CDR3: ASSLDGTSWNEQF
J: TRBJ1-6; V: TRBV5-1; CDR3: ASSLFQGNSPLH
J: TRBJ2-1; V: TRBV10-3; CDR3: AIRDYPSSYNEQF
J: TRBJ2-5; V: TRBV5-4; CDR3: ASSLVAGGHETQY
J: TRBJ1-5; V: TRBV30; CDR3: AWSVQVGQPQH
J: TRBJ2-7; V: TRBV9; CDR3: ASSVGDRAYYEQY
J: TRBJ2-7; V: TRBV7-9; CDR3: ASSLVGGRALEQY
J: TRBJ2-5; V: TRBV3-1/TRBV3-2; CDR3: ASSRAQETQY
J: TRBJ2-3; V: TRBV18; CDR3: ASSGTSTDTQY
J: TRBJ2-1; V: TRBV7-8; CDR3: ASSLRGSQLEQF
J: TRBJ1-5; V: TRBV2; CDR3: ASRRGLSNQPQH
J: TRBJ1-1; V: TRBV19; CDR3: ASSTRTALTEAF
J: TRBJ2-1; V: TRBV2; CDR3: ASSTGGVHNEQF